This TCR beta chain was identified in a study of circulating CD8 cells and anti-PD-1 response in melanoma. Study-wide background: Nivolumab was given intravenously at 3 mg/kg every 2 weeks. Study-wide points: At M1, fewer than 7% of TRB clonotypes appeared in multiple subsets.

The QIAseq Immune Repertoire TCR panel built the libraries from approximately 15 ng of total RNA. TCRdb fed the reads into MiXCR, producing one record per CDR3 protein. The repertoire includes 250 or so distinct CDR3 sequences, about 6% of them detected once, and roughly 79% sits in the top ten. Four subsets defined by PD-1 and/or TIGIT were sorted from live CD3+CD8+TCRalphabeta+ cells. In its sample, this clonotype is medium-sized. Its cognate antigen is unknown. The CDR3 is 14 amino acids. Germline CDR1 is MNHEY and CDR2 is SMNVEV (reference sequence). The J segment lost 10 bases and the V segment lost 4 bases, leaving 7 bases of the junction unmatched.

Sequencing used CD8+ T cells from PBMCs, obtained at baseline or after one month of anti-PD-1 therapy (not recorded which). The chain joins TRBV27 to TRBJ2-3; 11 bases map to TRBD2. The source is a human donor with melanoma. The CDR3 DNA is TGTGCCAGCAGTTCCCGGACTAGCGGGCTGGCGCAGTATTTT. Translated, it gives CASSSRTSGLAQYF.